Described below is a single TCR beta chain sequence and its context. This table comes from immunoSEQ multiplex PCR, and its TCRdb copy is limited to in-frame clones, with some not included. The profile shows roughly 75,000 clones, around 86% of them singletons. These data are taken from a study of OX40 agonist ivuxolimab in advanced cancers. The material was CD4+ or CD8+ T cells sorted from blood, obtained in a trial of the OX40 agonist ivuxolimab. The receptor was derived from an adult with an advanced solid tumor such as melanoma, head and neck, liver or kidney cancer.

The chain's CDR3 is CASSRRTNEKLFF. The CDR3 DNA is TGTGCCAGCAGTCGGAGAACTAATGAAAAACTGTTTTTT. The V and J genes are TRBV6-1 and TRBJ1-4, with D uncertain. This CDR3 region has 13 residues. V was clipped by 5 bases and J by 1 base, with 5 bases between them. The germline V gene has CDR1 MNHNS and CDR2 SASEGT.